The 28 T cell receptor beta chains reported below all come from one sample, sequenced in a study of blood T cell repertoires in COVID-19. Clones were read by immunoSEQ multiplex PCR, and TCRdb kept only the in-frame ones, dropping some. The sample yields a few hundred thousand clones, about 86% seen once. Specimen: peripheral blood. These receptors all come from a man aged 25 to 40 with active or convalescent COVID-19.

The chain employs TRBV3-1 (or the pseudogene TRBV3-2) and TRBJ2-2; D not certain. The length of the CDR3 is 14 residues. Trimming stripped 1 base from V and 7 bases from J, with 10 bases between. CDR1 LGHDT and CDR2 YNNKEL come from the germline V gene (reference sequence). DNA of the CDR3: TGTGCCAGCAGCCAAGCCAGAAACCGCGGGGAGCTGTTTTTT. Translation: CASSQARNRGELFF.

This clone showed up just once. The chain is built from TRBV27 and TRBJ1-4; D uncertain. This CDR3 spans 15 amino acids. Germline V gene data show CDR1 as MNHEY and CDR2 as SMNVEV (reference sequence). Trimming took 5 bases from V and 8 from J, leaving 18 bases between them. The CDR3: CASSATAGVAEKLFF. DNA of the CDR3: TGTGCCAGCAGTGCCACAGCGGGAGTGGCAGAAAAACTGTTTTTT.

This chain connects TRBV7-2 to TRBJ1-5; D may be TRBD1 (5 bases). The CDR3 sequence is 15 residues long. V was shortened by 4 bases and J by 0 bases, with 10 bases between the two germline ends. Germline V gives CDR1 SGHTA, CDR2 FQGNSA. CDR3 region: CASSSGTPSNQPQHF. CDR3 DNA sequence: TGTGCCAGCAGCTCCGGGACTCCTAGCAATCAGCCCCAGCATTTT.

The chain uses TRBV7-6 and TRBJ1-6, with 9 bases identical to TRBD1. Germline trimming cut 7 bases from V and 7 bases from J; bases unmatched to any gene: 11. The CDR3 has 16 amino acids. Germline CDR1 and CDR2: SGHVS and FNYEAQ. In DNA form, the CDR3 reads TGTGCCAGCACACAGGGGGCAGGGAACGTGAATTCACCCCTCCACTTT. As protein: CASTQGAGNVNSPLHF.

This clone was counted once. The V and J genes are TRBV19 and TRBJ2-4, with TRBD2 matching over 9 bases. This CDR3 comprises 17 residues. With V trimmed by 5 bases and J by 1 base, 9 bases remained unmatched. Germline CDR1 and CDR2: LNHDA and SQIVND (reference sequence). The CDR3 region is CASSEWERGAAKNIQYF. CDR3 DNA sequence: TGTGCCAGTAGTGAGTGGGAGCGGGGGGCGGCCAAAAACATTCAGTACTTC.

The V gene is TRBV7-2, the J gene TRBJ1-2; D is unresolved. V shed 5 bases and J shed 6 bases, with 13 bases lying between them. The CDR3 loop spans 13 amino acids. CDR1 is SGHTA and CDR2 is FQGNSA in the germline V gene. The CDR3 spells CASSRSASNGYTF. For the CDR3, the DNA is TGTGCCAGCAGCCGGTCCGCTAGCAATGGCTACACCTTC.

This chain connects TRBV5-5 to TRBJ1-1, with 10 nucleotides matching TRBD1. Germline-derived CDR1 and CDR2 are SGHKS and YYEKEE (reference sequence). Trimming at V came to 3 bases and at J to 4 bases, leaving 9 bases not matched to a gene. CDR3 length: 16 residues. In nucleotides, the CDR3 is TGTGCCAGCAGCTCTCCGGGACAGGGGAGGGGCACTGAAGCTTTCTTT. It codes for CASSSPGQGRGTEAFF.

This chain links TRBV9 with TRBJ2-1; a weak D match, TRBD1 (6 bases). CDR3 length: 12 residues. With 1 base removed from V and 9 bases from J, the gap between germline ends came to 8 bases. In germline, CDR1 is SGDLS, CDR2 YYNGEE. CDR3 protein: CASSVQGSEQFF. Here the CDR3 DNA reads TGTGCCAGCAGCGTACAGGGGAGTGAGCAGTTCTTC. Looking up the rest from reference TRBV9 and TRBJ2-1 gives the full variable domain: DSGVTQTPKHLITATGQRVTLRCSPRSGDLSVYWYQQSLDQGLQFLIQYYNGEERAKGNILERFSAQQFPDLHSELNLSSLELGDSALYFCASSVQGSEQFFGPGTRLTVL.

This CDR3 is CASSPRWPSYEQYF. In nucleotides, the CDR3 is TGCGCCAGCAGCCCCCGTTGGCCTTCCTACGAGCAGTACTTC. V gene TRBV4-1 combines with J gene TRBJ2-7; D gene ambiguous. V lost 4 bases and J lost 1, with 11 bases in between. CDR3 length: 14 amino acids. Germline V gene data show CDR1 as MGHRA and CDR2 as YSYEKL.

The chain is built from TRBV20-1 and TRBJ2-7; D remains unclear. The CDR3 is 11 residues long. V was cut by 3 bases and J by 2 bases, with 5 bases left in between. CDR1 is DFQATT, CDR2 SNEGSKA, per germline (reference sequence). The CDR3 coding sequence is TGCAGTGCTAGCCTAGCCTACGAGCAGTACTTC. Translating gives CSASLAYEQYF.

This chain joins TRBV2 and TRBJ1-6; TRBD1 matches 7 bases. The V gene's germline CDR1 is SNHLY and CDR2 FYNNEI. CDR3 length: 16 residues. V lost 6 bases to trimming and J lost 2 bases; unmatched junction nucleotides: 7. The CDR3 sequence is CASSETGATYNSPLHF. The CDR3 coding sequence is TGTGCCAGCAGCGAAACAGGGGCCACCTATAATTCACCCCTCCACTTT. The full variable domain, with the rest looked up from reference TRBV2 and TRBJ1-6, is EPEVTQTPSHQVTQMGQEVILRCVPISNHLYFYWYRQILGQKVEFLVSFYNNEISEKSEIFDDQFSVERPDGSNFTLKIRSTKLEDSAMYFCASSETGATYNSPLHFGNGTRLTVT.

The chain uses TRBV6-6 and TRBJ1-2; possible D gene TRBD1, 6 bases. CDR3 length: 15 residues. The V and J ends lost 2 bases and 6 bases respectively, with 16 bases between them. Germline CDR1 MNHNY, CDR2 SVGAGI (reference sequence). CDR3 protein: CASSYGDRRGNGYTF. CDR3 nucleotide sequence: TGTGCCAGCAGTTACGGGGATCGCAGGGGAAATGGCTACACCTTC.

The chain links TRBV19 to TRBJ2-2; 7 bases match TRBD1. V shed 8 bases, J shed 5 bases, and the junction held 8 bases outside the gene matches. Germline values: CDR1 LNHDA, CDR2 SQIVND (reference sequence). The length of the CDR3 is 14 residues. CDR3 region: CASGPSTGTGELFF. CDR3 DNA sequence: TGTGCCAGTGGCCCCTCGACAGGGACCGGGGAGCTGTTTTTT.

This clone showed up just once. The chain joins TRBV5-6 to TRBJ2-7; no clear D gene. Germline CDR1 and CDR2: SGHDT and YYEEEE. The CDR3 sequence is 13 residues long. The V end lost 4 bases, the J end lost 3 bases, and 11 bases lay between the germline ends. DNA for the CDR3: TGTGCCAGCAGCCCGGGTAGGAGCTACGAGCAGTACTTC. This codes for CASSPGRSYEQYF.

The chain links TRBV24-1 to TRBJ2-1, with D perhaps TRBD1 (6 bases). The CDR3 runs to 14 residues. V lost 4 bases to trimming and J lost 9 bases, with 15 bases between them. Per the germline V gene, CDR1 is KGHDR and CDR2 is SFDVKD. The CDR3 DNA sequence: TGTGCCACCAGTGAGGACAGCTTACAATCTGAGCAGTTCTTC. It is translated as CATSEDSLQSEQFF.

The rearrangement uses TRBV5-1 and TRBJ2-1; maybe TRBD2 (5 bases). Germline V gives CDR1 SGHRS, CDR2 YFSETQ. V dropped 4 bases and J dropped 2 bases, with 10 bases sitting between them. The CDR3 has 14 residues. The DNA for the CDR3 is TGCGCCAGCAGCGGTGGCGGGCCCTACAATGAGCAGTTCTTC. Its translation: CASSGGGPYNEQFF.

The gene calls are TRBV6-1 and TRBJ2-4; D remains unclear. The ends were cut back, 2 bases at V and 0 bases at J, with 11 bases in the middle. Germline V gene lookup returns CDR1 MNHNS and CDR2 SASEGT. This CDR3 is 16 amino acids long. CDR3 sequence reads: CASSEFGSLAKNIQYF. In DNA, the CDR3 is TGTGCCAGCAGTGAATTTGGTAGCCTAGCCAAAAACATTCAGTACTTC.

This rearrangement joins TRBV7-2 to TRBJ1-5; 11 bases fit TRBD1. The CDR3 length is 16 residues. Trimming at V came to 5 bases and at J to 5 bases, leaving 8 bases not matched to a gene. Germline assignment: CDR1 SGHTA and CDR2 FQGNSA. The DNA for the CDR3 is TGTGCCAGCAGCCTTAGGACAGGGGGCTTCCATCAGCCCCAGCATTTT. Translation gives CASSLRTGGFHQPQHF.

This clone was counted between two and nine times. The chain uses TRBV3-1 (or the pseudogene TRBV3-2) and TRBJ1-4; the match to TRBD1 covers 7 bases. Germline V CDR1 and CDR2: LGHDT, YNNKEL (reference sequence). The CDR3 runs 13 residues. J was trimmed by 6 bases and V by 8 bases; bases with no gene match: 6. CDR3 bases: TGTGCCAGCGAGGACAGGCGTGATGAAAAACTGTTTTTT. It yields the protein CASEDRRDEKLFF.

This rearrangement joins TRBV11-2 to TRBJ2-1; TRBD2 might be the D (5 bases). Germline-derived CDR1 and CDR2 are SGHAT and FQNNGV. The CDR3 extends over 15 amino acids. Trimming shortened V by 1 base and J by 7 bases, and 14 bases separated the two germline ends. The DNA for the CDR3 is TGTGCCAGCAGCTTAGGGACTGGACCTCATAATGAGCAGTTCTTC. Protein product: CASSLGTGPHNEQFF.

As DNA, the CDR3 is TGTGCCAGCACCCGCCGGGAGACAGATACGCAGTATTTT. It codes for CASTRRETDTQYF. The chain is built from TRBV9 and TRBJ2-3; D is perhaps TRBD2 (6 bases). The CDR3 totals 13 residues. Germline CDR1 is SGDLS and CDR2 is YYNGEE. V lost 6 bases and J 3 bases, leaving 11 bases between the germline ends.

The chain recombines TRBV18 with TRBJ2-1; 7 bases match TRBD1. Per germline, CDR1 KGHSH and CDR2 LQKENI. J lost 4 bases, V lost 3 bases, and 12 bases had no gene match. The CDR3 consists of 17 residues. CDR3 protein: CASSPHVVGQAYNEQFF. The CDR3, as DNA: TGTGCCAGCTCACCCCACGTGGTCGGACAGGCTTACAATGAGCAGTTCTTC.

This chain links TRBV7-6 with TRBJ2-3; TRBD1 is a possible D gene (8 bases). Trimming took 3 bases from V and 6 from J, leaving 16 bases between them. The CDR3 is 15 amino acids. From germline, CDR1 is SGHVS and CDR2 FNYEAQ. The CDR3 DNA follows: TGTGCCAGCAGCTTTTTGGACAGGGAGGGTGATACGCAGTATTTT. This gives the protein CASSFLDREGDTQYF.

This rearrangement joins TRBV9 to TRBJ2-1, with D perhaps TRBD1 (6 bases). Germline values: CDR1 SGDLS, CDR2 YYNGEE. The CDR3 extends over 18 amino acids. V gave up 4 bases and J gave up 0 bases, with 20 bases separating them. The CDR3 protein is CASSHSVGARLSYNEQFF. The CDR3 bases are TGTGCCAGCAGCCACTCAGTGGGGGCGAGGCTCTCCTACAATGAGCAGTTCTTC.

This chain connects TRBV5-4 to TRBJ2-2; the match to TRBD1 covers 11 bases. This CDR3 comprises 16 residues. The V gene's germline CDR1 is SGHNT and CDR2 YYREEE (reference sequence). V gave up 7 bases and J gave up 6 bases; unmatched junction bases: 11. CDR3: CASGAGTGGRSGELFF. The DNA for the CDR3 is TGTGCCAGCGGAGCCGGGACAGGGGGGAGGTCCGGGGAGCTGTTTTTT. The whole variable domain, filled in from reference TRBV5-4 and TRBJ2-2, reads ETGVTQSPTHLIKTRGQQVTLRCSSQSGHNTVSWYQQALGQGPQFIFQYYREEENGRGNFPPRFSGLQFPNYSSELNVNALELDDSALYLCASGAGTGGRSGELFFGEGSRLTVL.

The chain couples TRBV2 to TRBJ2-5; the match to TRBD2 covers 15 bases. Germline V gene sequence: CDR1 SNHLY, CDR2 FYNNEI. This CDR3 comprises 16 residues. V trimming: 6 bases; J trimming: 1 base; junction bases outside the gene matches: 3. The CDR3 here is CASSGTSGGFQETQYF. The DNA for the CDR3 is TGTGCCAGCAGCGGGACTAGCGGGGGGTTCCAAGAGACCCAGTACTTC. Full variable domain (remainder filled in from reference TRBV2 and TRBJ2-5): EPEVTQTPSHQVTQMGQEVILRCVPISNHLYFYWYRQILGQKVEFLVSFYNNEISEKSEIFDDQFSVERPDGSNFTLKIRSTKLEDSAMYFCASSGTSGGFQETQYFGPGTRLLVL.

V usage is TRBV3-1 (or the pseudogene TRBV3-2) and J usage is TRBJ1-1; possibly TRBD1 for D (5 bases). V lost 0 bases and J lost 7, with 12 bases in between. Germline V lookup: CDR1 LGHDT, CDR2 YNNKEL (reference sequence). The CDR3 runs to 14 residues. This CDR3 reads CASSQDSGGFEAFF. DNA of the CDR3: TGTGCCAGCAGCCAAGATAGCGGGGGGTTTGAAGCTTTCTTT.

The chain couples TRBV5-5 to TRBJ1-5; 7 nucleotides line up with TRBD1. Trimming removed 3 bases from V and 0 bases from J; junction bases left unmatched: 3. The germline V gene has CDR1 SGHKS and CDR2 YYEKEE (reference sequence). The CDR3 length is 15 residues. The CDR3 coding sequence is TGTGCCAGCAGCTCCAGGGGGGATAGCAATCAGCCCCAGCATTTT. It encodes CASSSRGDSNQPQHF.